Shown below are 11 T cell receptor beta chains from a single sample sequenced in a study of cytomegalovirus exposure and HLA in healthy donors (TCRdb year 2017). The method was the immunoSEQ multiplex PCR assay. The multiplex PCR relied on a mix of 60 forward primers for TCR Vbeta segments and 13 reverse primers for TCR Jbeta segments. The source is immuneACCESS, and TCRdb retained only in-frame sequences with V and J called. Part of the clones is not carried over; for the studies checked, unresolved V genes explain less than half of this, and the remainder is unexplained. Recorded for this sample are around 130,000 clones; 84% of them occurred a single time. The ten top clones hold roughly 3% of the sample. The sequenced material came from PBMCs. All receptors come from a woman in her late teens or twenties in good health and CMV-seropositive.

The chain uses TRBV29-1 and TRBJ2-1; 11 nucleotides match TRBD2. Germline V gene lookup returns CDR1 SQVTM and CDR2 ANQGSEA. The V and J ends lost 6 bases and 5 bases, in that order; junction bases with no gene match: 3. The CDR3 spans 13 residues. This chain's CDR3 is CSVGTSGNNEQFF. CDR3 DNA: TGCAGCGTAGGGACTAGCGGAAACAATGAGCAGTTCTTC.

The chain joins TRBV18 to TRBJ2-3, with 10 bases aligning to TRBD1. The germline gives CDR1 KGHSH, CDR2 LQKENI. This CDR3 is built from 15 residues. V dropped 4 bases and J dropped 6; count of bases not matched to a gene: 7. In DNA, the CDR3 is TGTGCCAGCTCACGGGACAGGGGAGAGGTGGATACGCAGTATTTT. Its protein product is CASSRDRGEVDTQYF.

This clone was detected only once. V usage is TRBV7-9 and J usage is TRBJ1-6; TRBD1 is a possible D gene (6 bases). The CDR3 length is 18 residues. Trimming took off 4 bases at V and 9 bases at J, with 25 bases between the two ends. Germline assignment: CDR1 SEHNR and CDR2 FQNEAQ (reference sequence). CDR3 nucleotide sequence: TGTGCCAGCAGCTCAAGAGGGGGTTTTCTGGGGTCCCCTTCACCCCTCCACTTT. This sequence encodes CASSSRGGFLGSPSPLHF.

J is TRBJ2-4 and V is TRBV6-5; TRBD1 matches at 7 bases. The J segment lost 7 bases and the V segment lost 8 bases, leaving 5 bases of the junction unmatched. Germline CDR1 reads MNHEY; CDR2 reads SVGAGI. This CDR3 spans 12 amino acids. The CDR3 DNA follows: TGTGCCAGCCAAACAGGGGCGAACATTCAGTACTTC. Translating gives CASQTGANIQYF.

In nucleotides, the CDR3 is TGTGCCAGCTCACCACAGGGACAGGGGGCCAATGAGCAGTTCTTC. It specifies CASSPQGQGANEQFF. The rearrangement links TRBV18 to TRBJ2-1; TRBD1 matches 12 bases. Germline values: CDR1 KGHSH, CDR2 LQKENI. The CDR3 consists of 15 residues. V lost 1 base and J lost 6; bases outside the gene matches: 1.

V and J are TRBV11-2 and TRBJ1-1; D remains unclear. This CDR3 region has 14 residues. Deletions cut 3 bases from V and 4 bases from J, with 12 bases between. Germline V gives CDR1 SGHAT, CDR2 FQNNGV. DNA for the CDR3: TGTGCCAGCAGCTTGAGCCGGGGAAGCACTGAAGCTTTCTTT. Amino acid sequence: CASSLSRGSTEAFF.

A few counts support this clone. CDR3 in DNA: TGTGCCAGCAGGAGGAGCGCTAGCGGGGTGCACGAGCAGTACTTC. Its protein product is CASRRSASGVHEQYF. The genes are TRBV6-6 and TRBJ2-7; TRBD2 matches 9 bases. Germline V gives CDR1 MNHNY, CDR2 SVGAGI (reference sequence). V dropped 6 bases and J dropped 5; count of bases not matched to a gene: 11. This CDR3 is built from 15 residues.

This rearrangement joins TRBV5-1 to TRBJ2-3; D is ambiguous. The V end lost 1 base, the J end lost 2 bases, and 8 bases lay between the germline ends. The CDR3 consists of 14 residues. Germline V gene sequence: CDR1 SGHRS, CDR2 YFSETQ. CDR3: CASSLPVNTDTQYF. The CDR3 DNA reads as TGCGCCAGCAGCTTGCCGGTGAACACAGATACGCAGTATTTT.

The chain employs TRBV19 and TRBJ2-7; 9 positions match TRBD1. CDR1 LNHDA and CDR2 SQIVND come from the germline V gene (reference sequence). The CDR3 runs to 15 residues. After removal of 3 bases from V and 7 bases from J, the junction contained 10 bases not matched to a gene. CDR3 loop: CASSIAGTGRVEQYF. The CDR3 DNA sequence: TGTGCCAGTAGTATCGCCGGGACAGGGCGGGTAGAGCAGTACTTC. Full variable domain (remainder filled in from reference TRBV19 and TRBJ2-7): DGGITQSPKYLFRKEGQNVTLSCEQNLNHDAMYWYRQDPGQGLRLIYYSQIVNDFQKGDIAEGYSVSREKKESFPLTVTSAQKNPTAFYLCASSIAGTGRVEQYFGPGTRLTVT.

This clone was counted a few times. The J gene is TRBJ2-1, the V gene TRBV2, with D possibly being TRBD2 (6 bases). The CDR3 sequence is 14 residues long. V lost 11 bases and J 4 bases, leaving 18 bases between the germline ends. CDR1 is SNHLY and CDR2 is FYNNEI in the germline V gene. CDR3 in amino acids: CAAGRAGSYNEQFF. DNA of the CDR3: TGTGCCGCCGGCCGGGCGGGGTCTTACAATGAGCAGTTCTTC.

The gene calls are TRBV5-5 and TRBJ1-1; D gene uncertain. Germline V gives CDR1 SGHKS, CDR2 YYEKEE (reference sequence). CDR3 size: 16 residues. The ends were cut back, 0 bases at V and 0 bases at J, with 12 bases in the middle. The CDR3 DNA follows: TGTGCCAGCAGCTTGGAGGCGGTCCTCATGAACACTGAAGCTTTCTTT. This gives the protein CASSLEAVLMNTEAFF. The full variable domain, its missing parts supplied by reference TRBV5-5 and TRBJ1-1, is DAGVTQSPTHLIKTRGQQVTLRCSPISGHKSVSWYQQVLGQGPQFIFQYYEKEERGRGNFPDRFSARQFPNYSSELNVNALLLGDSALYLCASSLEAVLMNTEAFFGQGTRLTVV.